This TCR beta chain was documented in a study of spatial heterogeneity in lung cancer. Study context: Raw reads contained each unique TCR and UMI combination more than ten times on average.

By sample share, this clonotype is medium-sized. Its antigen is undetermined. The library was designed around alpha chains, so this beta chain is a stray read whose abundance carries little weight. V lost 6 bases, J lost 4 bases, and 5 bases stayed unmatched. Per the germline V gene, CDR1 is ENHRY and CDR2 is SYGVKD. The CDR3 runs to 15 residues. One entry per CDR3 protein results from TCRdb running MiXCR on the 5' RACE reads. Of 5,500 to 8,500 distinct CDR3 sequences listed, roughly 14% were seen once; the top ten hold roughly 8%. The time point here: sample taken at primary tumor resection. The cohort: over 65 early-stage, untreated non-small cell lung cancer patients. Whole RNA from tumor, nontumor lung or frozen PBMC was sequenced unsorted. Notes on the study in general: Tumor mutation count correlated with how many alpha and beta TCRs expanded intratumorally. Approximate estimated coverage of tumor T cells amounted to about 7% for alpha and 13% for beta chains.

The specimen was lung tumor tissue, collected at surgery. The gene calls are TRBV10-3 and TRBJ2-7; 14 bases line up with TRBD2. The sequence was collected from a male donor with early-stage non-small cell lung cancer. The CDR3 protein is CAIRSGTSGSYEQYF. CDR3 bases: TGTGCCATCAGATCCGGGACTAGCGGGAGTTACGAGCAGTACTTC.